This paragraph covers one TCR beta chain sequence. In the study's own analysis: Scientists estimated how many nucleated cells there were by amplifying reference gene primers. Produced via immunoSEQ multiplex PCR; TCRdb's table is partial and in-frame only. That table is the source of V, J and clone size, and D and trimming were worked out from the DNA. The sample has approximately 50,000 clones, about 88% seen once. The sample comes from a study of blood T cell repertoires in COVID-19. Study details: Samples representing acute and convalescent COVID-19 were sourced from the United States, Italy and Spain. Sources were T cells, B-cell-depleted T cells, or PBMCs; the material itself was cDNA or gDNA.

The receptor's source is a man between 65 and 85 years old with active COVID-19. Source material: peripheral blood.

CDR3 loop: CASSYRGAGNYGYTF. The CDR3 coding sequence is TGTGCCAGCAGTTACAGGGGGGCGGGCAACTATGGCTACACCTTC. V is TRBV27 and J is TRBJ1-2; TRBD1 matches at 8 bases. Germline V CDR1 and CDR2: MNHEY, SMNVEV (reference sequence). The CDR3 runs to 15 residues. The V and J ends lost 4 bases and 2 bases, in that order; junction bases with no gene match: 6.